Listed below are T cell receptor beta chains from one sample, sequenced in a study of beta chain features in type 1 diabetes. Method: immunoSEQ multiplex PCR; TCRdb's copy keeps in-frame clones and lacks some. The sample records 120,000 to 150,000 clones, about 7.1% being singletons. The sequencing sample was made of central memory CD4+ T cells from blood. These TCRs come from a young woman in good health. Both conserved end residues are trimmed from each CDR3.

j_call: TRBJ1-5; cdr3_length: 15; v_call: TRBV28; cdr3_aa: ASSLGGGGTLLQPQH
j_call: TRBJ2-1; cdr3_length: 9; v_call: TRBV20-1; cdr3_aa: RTGQNNEQF
j_call: TRBJ1-5; cdr3_length: 10; v_call: TRBV7-2; cdr3_aa: ASSSQNQPQH
j_call: TRBJ2-5; cdr3_length: 12; v_call: TRBV27; cdr3_aa: ASSFQRTAGTQY
j_call: TRBJ2-7; cdr3_length: 12; v_call: TRBV27; cdr3_aa: ASSPRGGWYEQY
j_call: TRBJ2-2; cdr3_length: 13; v_call: TRBV28; cdr3_aa: ASMAGTSKGGELF
j_call: TRBJ2-3; cdr3_length: 13; v_call: TRBV7-2; cdr3_aa: ASSSRWADTDTQY
j_call: TRBJ2-7; cdr3_length: 13; v_call: TRBV7-9; cdr3_aa: ASSLGYNPPYEQY
j_call: TRBJ2-1; cdr3_length: 14; v_call: TRBV6-5; cdr3_aa: ASSSGLAGDLNEQF
j_call: TRBJ2-3; cdr3_length: 14; v_call: TRBV6-6; cdr3_aa: ASSFRTPIATDTQY
j_call: TRBJ2-5; cdr3_length: 11; v_call: TRBV7-2; cdr3_aa: ASSLFPQETQY
j_call: TRBJ2-3; cdr3_length: 13; v_call: TRBV6-5; cdr3_aa: ASSTGSGSTDTQY
j_call: TRBJ2-2; cdr3_length: 13; v_call: TRBV19; cdr3_aa: ASSTDRANTGELF
j_call: TRBJ2-1; cdr3_length: 14; v_call: TRBV19; cdr3_aa: ASSPRLAGYYNEQF
j_call: TRBJ2-3; cdr3_length: 14; v_call: TRBV27; cdr3_aa: ASRTYKGRETDTQY
j_call: TRBJ2-3; cdr3_length: 13; v_call: TRBV27; cdr3_aa: ASSLFGAFTDTQY
j_call: TRBJ2-3; cdr3_length: 10; v_call: TRBV7-2; cdr3_aa: ASGGYADTQY